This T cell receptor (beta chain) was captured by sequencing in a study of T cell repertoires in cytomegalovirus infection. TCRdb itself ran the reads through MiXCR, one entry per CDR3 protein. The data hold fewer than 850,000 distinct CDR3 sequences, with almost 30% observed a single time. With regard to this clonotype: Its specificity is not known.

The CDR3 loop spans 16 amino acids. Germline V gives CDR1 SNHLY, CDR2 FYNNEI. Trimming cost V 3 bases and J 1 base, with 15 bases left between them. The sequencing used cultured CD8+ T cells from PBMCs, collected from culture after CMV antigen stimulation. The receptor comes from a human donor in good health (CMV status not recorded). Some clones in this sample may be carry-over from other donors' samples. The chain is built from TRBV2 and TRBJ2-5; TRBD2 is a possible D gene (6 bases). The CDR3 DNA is TGTGCCAGCAGTGATGCCGGGACTCAATTCCAAGAGACCCAGTACTTC. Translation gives CASSDAGTQFQETQYF.